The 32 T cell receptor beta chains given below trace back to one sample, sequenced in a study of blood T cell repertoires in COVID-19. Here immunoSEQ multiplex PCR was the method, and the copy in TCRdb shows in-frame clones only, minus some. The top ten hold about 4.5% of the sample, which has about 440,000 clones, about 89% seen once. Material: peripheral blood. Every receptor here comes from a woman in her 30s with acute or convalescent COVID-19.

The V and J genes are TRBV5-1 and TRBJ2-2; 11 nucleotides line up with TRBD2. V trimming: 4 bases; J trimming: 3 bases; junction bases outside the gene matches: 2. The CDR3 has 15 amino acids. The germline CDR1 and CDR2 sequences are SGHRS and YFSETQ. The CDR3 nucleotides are TGCGCCAGCAGCCCACTAGCGGGGGACACCGGGGAGCTGTTTTTT. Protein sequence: CASSPLAGDTGELFF.

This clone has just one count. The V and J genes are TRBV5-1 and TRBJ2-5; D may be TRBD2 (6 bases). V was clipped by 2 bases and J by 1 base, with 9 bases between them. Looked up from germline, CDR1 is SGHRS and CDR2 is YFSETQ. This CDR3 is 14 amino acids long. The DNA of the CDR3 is TGCGCCAGCAGCTTCTGGGGGGTCCAAGAGACCCAGTACTTC. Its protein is CASSFWGVQETQYF.

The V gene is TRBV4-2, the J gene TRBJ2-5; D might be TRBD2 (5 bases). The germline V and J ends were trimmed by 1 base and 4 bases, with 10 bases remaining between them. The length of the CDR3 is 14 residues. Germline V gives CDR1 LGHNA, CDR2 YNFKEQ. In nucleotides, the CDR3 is TGTGCCAGCAGCCAAGTACTAGTTGGAGAGACCCAGTACTTC. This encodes CASSQVLVGETQYF.

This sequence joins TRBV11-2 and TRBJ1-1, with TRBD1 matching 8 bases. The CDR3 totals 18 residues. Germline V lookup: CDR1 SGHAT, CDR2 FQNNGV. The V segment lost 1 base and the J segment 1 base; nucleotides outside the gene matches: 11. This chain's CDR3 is CASSLVGGSGTGNTEAFF. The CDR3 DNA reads TGTGCCAGCAGCTTAGTAGGGGGGTCCGGGACAGGGAACACTGAAGCTTTCTTT.

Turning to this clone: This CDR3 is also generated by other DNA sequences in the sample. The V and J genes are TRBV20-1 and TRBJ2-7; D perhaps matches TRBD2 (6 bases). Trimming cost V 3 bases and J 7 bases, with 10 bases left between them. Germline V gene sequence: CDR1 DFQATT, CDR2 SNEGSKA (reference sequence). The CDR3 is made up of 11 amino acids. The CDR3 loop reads CSARGGGEQYF. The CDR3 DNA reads TGCAGTGCTAGGGGGGGTGGAGAGCAGTACTTC.

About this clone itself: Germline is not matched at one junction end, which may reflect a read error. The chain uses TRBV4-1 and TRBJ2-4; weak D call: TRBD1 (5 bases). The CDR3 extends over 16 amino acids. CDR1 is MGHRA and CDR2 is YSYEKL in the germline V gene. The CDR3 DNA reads TGCGCCAGCAGCCAGAGGACAACTAACCCCAACAACATTCAGTACTTC. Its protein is CASSQRTTNPNNIQYF.

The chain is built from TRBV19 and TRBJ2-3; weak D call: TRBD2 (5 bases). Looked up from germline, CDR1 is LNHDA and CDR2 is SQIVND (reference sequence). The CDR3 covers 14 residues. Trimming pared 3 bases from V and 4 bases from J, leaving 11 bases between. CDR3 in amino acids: CASSIGVDPDTQYF. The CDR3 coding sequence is TGTGCCAGTAGTATCGGGGTGGACCCAGATACGCAGTATTTT.

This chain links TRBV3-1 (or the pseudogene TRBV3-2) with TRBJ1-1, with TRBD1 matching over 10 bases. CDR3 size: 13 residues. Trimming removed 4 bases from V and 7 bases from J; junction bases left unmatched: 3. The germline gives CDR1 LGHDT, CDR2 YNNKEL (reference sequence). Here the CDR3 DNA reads TGTGCCAGCAGCCGACAGGGGGCCAATGAAGCTTTCTTT. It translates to CASSRQGANEAFF.

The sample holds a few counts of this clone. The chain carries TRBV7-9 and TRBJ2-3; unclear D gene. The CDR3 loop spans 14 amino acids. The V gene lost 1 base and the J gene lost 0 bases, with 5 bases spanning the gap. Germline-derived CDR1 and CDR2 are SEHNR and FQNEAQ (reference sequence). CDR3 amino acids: CASSLDTSTDTQYF. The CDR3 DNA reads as TGTGCCAGCAGCTTAGATACTAGCACAGATACGCAGTATTTT.

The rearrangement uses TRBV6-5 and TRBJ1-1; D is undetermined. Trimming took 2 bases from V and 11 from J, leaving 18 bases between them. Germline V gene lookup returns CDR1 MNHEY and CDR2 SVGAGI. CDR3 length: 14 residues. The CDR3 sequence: CASSYGRSLQKAFF. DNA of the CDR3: TGTGCCAGCAGTTACGGTCGGAGCTTACAAAAGGCTTTCTTT.

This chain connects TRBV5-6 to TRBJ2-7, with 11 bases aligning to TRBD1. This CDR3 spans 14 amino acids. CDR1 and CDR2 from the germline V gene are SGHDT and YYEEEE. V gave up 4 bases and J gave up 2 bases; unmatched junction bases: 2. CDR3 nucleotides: TGTGCCAGCAGCGCGGGACAGGGGGCCTACGAGCAGTACTTC. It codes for CASSAGQGAYEQYF.

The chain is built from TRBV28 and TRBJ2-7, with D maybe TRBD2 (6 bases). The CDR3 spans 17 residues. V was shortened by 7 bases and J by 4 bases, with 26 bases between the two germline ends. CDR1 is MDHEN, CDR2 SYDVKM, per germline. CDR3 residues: CASTKSLGAGSPYEQYF. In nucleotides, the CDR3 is TGTGCCAGCACCAAGTCCCTAGGGGCGGGGTCTCCTTACGAGCAGTACTTC.

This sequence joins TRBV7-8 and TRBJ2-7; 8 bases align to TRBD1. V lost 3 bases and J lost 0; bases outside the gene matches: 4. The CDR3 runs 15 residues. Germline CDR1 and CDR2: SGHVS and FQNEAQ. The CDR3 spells CASSFRGQDSYEQYF. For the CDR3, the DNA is TGTGCCAGCAGCTTCAGGGGACAGGACTCCTACGAGCAGTACTTC.

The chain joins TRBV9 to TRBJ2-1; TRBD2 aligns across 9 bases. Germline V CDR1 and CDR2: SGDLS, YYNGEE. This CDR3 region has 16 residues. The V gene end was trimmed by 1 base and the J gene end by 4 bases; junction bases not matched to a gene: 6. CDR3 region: CASSVPPSGAYNEQFF. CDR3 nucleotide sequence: TGTGCCAGCAGCGTACCCCCTAGCGGGGCTTACAATGAGCAGTTCTTC.

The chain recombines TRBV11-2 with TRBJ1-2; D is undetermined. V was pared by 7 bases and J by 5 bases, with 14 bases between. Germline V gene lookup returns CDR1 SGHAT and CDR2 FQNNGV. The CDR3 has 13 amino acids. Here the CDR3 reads CASTFGGQYGYTF. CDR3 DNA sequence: TGTGCCAGCACCTTTGGAGGGCAGTATGGCTACACCTTC.

The CDR3 nucleotides are TGTGCCAGCAGCGAATCGACAGGGCTGAACTCCTACGAGCAGTACTTC. It is translated as CASSESTGLNSYEQYF. The genes are TRBV7-9 and TRBJ2-7, with 7 bases aligning to TRBD1. Germline V CDR1 and CDR2: SEHNR, FQNEAQ (reference sequence). This CDR3 comprises 16 residues. V lost 5 bases, J lost 0 bases, and 10 bases stayed unmatched.

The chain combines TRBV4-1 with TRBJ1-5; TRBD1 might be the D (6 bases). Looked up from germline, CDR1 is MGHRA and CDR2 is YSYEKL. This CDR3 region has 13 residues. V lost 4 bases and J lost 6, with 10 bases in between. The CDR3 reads CASSRGQFQPQHF. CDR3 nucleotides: TGCGCCAGCAGCCGTGGACAGTTTCAGCCCCAGCATTTT.

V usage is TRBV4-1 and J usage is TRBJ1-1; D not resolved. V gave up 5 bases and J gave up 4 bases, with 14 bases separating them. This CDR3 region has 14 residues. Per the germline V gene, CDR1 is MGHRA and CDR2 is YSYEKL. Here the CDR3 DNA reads TGCGCCAGCAGCTTATGGGATCGGGGCACTGAAGCTTTCTTT. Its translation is CASSLWDRGTEAFF.

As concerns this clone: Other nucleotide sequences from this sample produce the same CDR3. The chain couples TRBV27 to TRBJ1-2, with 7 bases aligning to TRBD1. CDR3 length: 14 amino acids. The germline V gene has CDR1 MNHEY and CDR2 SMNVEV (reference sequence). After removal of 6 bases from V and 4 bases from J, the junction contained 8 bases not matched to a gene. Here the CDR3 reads CASSPGDRVYGYTF. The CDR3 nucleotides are TGTGCCAGCAGCCCGGGGGACAGAGTCTATGGCTACACCTTC.

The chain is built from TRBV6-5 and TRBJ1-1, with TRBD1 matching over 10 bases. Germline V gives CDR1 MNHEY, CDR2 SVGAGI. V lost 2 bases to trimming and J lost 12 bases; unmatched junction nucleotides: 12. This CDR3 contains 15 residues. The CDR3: CASSYLPGGDRGTFF. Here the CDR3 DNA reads TGTGCCAGCAGTTACCTCCCGGGTGGGGACAGGGGAACTTTCTTT.

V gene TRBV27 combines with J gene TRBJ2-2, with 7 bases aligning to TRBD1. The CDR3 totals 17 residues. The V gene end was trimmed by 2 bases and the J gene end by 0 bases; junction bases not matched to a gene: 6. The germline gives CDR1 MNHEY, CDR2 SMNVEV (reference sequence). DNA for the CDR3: TGTGCCAGCAGTTTAGAGGTTGGGACAGCGAACACCGGGGAGCTGTTTTTT. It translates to CASSLEVGTANTGELFF.

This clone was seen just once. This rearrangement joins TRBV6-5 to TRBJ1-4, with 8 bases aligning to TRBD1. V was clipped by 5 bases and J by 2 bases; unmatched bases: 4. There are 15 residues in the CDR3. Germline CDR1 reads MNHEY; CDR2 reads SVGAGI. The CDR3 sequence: CASSTQGATNEKLFF. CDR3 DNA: TGTGCCAGCAGTACCCAGGGGGCCACTAATGAAAAACTGTTTTTT.

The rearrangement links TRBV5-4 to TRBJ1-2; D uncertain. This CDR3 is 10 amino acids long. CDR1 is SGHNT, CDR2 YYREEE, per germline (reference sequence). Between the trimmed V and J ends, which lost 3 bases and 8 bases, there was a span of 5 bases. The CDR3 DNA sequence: TGTGCCAGCAGCTCGAGGGGCTACACCTTC. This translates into CASSSRGYTF.

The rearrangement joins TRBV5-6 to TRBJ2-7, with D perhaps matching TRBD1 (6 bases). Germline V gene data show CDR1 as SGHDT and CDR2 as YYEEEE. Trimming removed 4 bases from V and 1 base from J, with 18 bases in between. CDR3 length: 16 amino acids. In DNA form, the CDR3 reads TGTGCCAGCAGCCTAACAGCCGGGACACCATCCTACGAGCAGTACTTC. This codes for CASSLTAGTPSYEQYF.

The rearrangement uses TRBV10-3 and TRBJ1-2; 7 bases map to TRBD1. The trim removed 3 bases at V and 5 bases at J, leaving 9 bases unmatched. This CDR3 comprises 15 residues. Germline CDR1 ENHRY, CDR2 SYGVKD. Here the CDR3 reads CAISDLGTATYGYTF. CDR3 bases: TGTGCCATCAGTGATCTGGGGACAGCGACTTATGGCTACACCTTC.

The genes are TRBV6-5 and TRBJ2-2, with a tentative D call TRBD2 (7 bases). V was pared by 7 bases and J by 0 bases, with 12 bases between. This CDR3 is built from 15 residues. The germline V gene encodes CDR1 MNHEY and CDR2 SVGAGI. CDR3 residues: CASIGGLANTGELFF. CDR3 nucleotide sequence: TGTGCCAGCATCGGGGGGCTAGCGAACACCGGGGAGCTGTTTTTT.

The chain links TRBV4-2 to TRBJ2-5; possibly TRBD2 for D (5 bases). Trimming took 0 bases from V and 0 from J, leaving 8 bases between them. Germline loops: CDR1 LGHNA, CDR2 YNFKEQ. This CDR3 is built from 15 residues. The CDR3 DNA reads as TGTGCCAGCAGCCAAGATGCGGGTTACCAAGAGACCCAGTACTTC. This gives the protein CASSQDAGYQETQYF.

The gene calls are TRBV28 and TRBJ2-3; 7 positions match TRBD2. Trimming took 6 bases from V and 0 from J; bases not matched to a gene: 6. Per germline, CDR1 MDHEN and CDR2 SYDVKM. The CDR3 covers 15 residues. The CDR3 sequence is CASSSGGTSTDTQYF. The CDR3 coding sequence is TGTGCCAGCAGCTCGGGGGGAACTAGCACAGATACGCAGTATTTT.

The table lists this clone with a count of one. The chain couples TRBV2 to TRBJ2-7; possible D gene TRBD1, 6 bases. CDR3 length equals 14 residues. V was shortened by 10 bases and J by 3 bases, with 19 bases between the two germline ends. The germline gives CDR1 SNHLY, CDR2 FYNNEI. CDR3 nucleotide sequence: TGTGCCATAGAGTCGACAGGTCCGGTCTACGAGCAGTACTTC. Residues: CAIESTGPVYEQYF.

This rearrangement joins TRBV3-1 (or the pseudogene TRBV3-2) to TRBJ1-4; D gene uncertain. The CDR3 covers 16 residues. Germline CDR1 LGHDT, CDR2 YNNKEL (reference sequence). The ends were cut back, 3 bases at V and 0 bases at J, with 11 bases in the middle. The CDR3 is CASSQAPSATNEKLFF. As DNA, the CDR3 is TGTGCCAGCAGCCAGGCTCCCAGCGCAACTAATGAAAAACTGTTTTTT.

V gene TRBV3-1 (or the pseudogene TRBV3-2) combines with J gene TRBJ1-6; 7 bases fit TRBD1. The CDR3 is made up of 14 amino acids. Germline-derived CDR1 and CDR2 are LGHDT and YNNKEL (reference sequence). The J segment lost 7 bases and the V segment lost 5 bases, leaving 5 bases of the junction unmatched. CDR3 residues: CASSDGQVNSPLHF. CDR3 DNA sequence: TGTGCCAGCAGCGATGGACAGGTGAATTCACCCCTCCACTTT.

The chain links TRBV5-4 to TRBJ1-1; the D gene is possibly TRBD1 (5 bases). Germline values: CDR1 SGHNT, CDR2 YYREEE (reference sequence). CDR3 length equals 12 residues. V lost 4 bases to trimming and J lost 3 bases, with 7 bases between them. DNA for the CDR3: TGTGCCAGCAGCCCAGGGTACACTGAAGCTTTCTTT. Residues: CASSPGYTEAFF.